This T cell receptor (beta chain) was sequenced for a study of blood T cell repertoires in COVID-19 (dated by TCRdb to 2018 to 2020). Regarding the research as a whole: The collaborator samples originated in the United States, Italy and Spain and spanned the acute and convalescent phases of COVID-19. The material from the prospective study consisted of cDNA or gDNA derived from T cells, B-cell-depleted T cells, or PBMCs. The dataset comprised deeply sampled blood TCRbeta repertoires from subjects exposed to, actively infected with, or recovered from COVID-19. A freely available public database, intended as a resource for researchers studying the immune response to SARS-CoV-2, is where the repertoires were released. The samples were drawn from the first 160 participants of the ongoing ImmuneRACE study and from 950 to 1,500 subjects provided by 6 global collaborators. Nearly every sample came with metadata listing a de-identified subject ID, COVID-19 status, age in years and sex. Where HLA class I and class II types were available, the types were taken from metadata supplied by the sample provider, not from assay-based typing. Broader findings and caveats from the paper: The quantity of clinical and demographic metadata differed by source and by participant and was supplied without curation.

Each collaborating institution followed its own protocols to collect whole blood in K2EDTA tubes. For TCRbeta analysis, collaborators shipped samples in one of three forms: frozen whole blood, isolated PBMCs, or DNA extracted from either of those sample types. On this clone: The antigen this receptor binds is unknown. Base qualities are not at hand, and no much larger clone is one base apart.

The immunoSEQ Assay, a bias-controlled multiplex PCR, was used to amplify TCRbeta CDR3 regions from genomic DNA. In the authors' own workflow: Within the assay, amplification of reference gene primers was used to estimate how many nucleated cells each sample contained. To quantify the absolute abundance of each unique TCRbeta CDR3 rearrangement, sequence reads were collapsed and filtered. For each sample, productive Simpson clonality was calculated as the square root of Simpson's diversity index across productive rearrangements. TCRdb stores this immuneACCESS table with in-frame sequences only. Part of the clones is absent; in the studies checked, under half of the shortfall reflects unresolved V genes, and no reason is known for the rest. V and J calls and clone size are copied from that table; D and trimming were computed from the DNA. This sample comprises about 220,000 clones, about 80% of them detected only once. Less than 2.5% of the sample rests with the top ten.

The CDR3 starts with the cysteine, ends with the phenylalanine, and has 17 residues. Just CDR3 DNA is preserved here, 51 bases in frame from base 1. Recombination linked TRBV21-1 to TRBJ1-5; the D call of TRBD1 is as the table states it, not checked on the DNA. TRBV21-1 is given as a pseudogene. The TCR sequence derives from a woman aged 60-75 years with acute or convalescent COVID-19. The sequenced sample consisted of peripheral blood. This receptor has the CDR3 CASSRSRWDRDNQPQHF. The nucleotide sequence reads as follows: TGTGCCAGCAGCAGGTCCCGGTGGGACAGGGACAATCAGCCCCAGCATTTT.